Listed below are T cell receptor beta chains from one sample, sequenced in a study of T cell responses to AZD1222 COVID-19 vaccine. Method: immunoSEQ multiplex PCR; TCRdb's copy keeps in-frame clones and lacks some. This sample has roughly 140,000 clones, with more than 75% found just once. Here the sequenced sample was peripheral blood, taken on day 0 of AZD1222 vaccination. These receptors were collected from an adult in good health. CDR3s leave out the opening cysteine and the closing phenylalanine or tryptophan. A D gene is named only where the DNA matches it firmly.

J	D	V	CDR3
TRBJ1-1	NA	TRBV28	ASEGGTEAF
TRBJ2-7	NA	TRBV19	ASSMSGPYEQY
TRBJ1-3	NA	TRBV11-3	ASSLDGESGNTIY
TRBJ1-4	TRBD1	TRBV28	ASSLHGTGEKKLF
TRBJ2-1	NA	TRBV4-2	ASSPIGRVGEQF
TRBJ2-7	TRBD2	TRBV29-1	SVGGLAGTASYEQY
TRBJ2-3	TRBD2	TRBV27	ASSPRTSGTSTDTQY
TRBJ1-1	NA	TRBV11-2	ASSSDVTYTEAF
TRBJ2-1	TRBD2	TRBV6-6	ASSSTSGGDNEQF
TRBJ1-2	TRBD1	TRBV15	ATSRVQGAAGYGYT
TRBJ2-1	NA	TRBV24-1	ATSDRNEQF
TRBJ2-5	TRBD2	TRBV9	ASSVDGRAVRETQY
TRBJ2-1	NA	TRBV20-1	SATGEQF
TRBJ1-2	NA	TRBV19	ASSPGGGRDGYT
TRBJ1-5	NA	TRBV10-2	ASSESLGSQH
TRBJ2-5	TRBD1	TRBV5-1	ASTNRGQETQY
TRBJ2-7	NA	TRBV19	ASSTTGNYEQY
TRBJ2-1	NA	TRBV5-5	ASSFALLNEQF
TRBJ1-5	TRBD1	TRBV6-2/TRBV6-3	ASSPPRTGPKKPQH
TRBJ2-7	TRBD1	TRBV18	ASSPPRGRRRGEQY
TRBJ2-1	TRBD1	TRBV29-1	SVGGDRGVSYNEQF
TRBJ1-5	NA	TRBV19	ASRGLGGDQPQH
TRBJ1-2	NA	TRBV7-9	ASSPPRAAH
TRBJ1-1	TRBD1	TRBV12-3/TRBV12-4	ASSKTGSEAF
TRBJ2-7	NA	TRBV4-1	ASSQEGTYEQY
TRBJ2-7	NA	TRBV2	ASSGIRGYYEQY
TRBJ2-5	TRBD2	TRBV7-9	ASRGSSGIPETQY
TRBJ1-1	NA	TRBV24-1	ATSDGLGMNTEAF
TRBJ1-1	TRBD1	TRBV28	ASSGGQGLNTEAF
TRBJ1-1	NA	TRBV7-2	ASSLLGGNTEAF
TRBJ2-3	TRBD2	TRBV4-1	ASSQVAGEDTQY
TRBJ2-5	NA	TRBV5-8	ASSIKETQY
TRBJ2-7	TRBD1	TRBV7-2	ASSWTGGVSYEQY
TRBJ2-2	TRBD2	TRBV7-2	ASSLVVTGGPTGELF
TRBJ2-1	TRBD2	TRBV12-3/TRBV12-4	ASSGLAGGEQF
TRBJ1-2	TRBD1	TRBV5-1	ASSSGQGGSGYT
TRBJ2-3	NA	TRBV7-9	ASRPSGIDTQY
TRBJ1-2	NA	TRBV9	ASSVDSQGDYGYT
TRBJ2-3	NA	TRBV7-3	ASSFSHTDTQY
TRBJ2-3	NA	TRBV12-3/TRBV12-4	ASSYGGPDTQY
TRBJ1-6	NA	TRBV9	ASSLGPSSYNSPLH
TRBJ2-2	NA	TRBV5-6	ASSLAARANTGELF
TRBJ2-7	TRBD2	TRBV18	ASARGTSGSMGTYEQY
TRBJ2-7	NA	TRBV9	ASSVGGPPYEQY
TRBJ2-1	NA	TRBV5-5	ASSLAARPSSYNEQF
TRBJ2-3	TRBD2	TRBV4-1	ASSQDGLAGAESTDTQY
TRBJ1-6	NA	TRBV2	ASRPPGNSPLH
TRBJ1-2	NA	TRBV2	ASSTRQTLNYGYT
TRBJ1-4	TRBD1	TRBV6-5	ASSYSNKDRAKLF
TRBJ2-1	TRBD1	TRBV10-2	ASSDLQGAGEQF
TRBJ2-7	NA	TRBV6-5	ASSYGFSYEQY
TRBJ2-1	NA	TRBV28	ASSLSLRRGDEQF
TRBJ1-5	NA	TRBV28	ASSLGGSNQPQH
TRBJ2-7	NA	TRBV11-1	ASSLARTVYEQY
TRBJ1-2	NA	TRBV19	ASSIEGYGYT
TRBJ2-7	NA	TRBV27	ASSSYLSPSEQY
TRBJ1-1	TRBD1	TRBV28	ASSPTPGQATERKAF
TRBJ2-5	NA	TRBV7-2	ASSQAWGEETQY
TRBJ2-5	NA	TRBV5-1	ASSPRSGTRQETQY